Described below is a single TCR beta chain sequence and its context. It was with unique molecular identifiers that the TCRbeta library was prepared. TCRdb independently ran MiXCR on the PCR reads; one entry per CDR3 protein. The data show some 550,000 distinct CDR3 sequences, 15% to 20% seen once. Trimming cost V 6 bases and J 1 base, with 15 bases left between them. Germline V CDR1 and CDR2: SQVTM, ANQGSEA. CDR3 length: 14 amino acids. The data stem from a study of T-cell reconstitution after alpha-beta-depleted transplantation in children. The sequence was obtained from a human donor who donated a stem cell graft to a child with acute lymphoblastic leukemia. V gene TRBV29-1 combines with J gene TRBJ1-1; D is possibly TRBD1 (5 bases). Here the sequenced sample was PBMCs from the stem cell graft donor, taken from the stem cell graft. CDR3 protein: CSVALVTENTEAFF. For the CDR3, the DNA is TGCAGCGTGGCCTTAGTGACAGAGAACACTGAAGCTTTCTTT.